This T cell receptor beta chain was retrieved from a study of blood T cell repertoires in COVID-19. Using immunoSEQ multiplex PCR, the repertoire was profiled, and TCRdb retains in-frame clones only, with some absent. The sample has around 140,000 clones, 55% to 75% seen once; the top ten hold 1.9%. Trimming stripped 4 bases from V and 1 base from J, with 8 bases between. The CDR3 is made up of 14 amino acids. The V gene's germline CDR1 is SGHRS and CDR2 YFSETQ. Source material: peripheral blood. This sequence was found in a woman between 70 and 85 years old with acute or convalescent COVID-19. The V call is TRBV5-1, the J call TRBJ2-2; unclear D gene. The DNA for the CDR3 is TGCGCCAGCAGCCTCTCTATGAACACCGGGGAGCTGTTTTTT. Translated, it gives CASSLSMNTGELFF.